A selection of T cell receptor beta chains follows, all from one sample in a study of T cell responses to AZD1222 COVID-19 vaccine. Only in-frame clones appear in the TCRdb table, and some are missing; sequencing was by immunoSEQ multiplex PCR. The data show 140,000 to 150,000 clones, 80% to 95% seen once. The source material was peripheral blood, sampled on day 0 of MenACWY control vaccination. The source is an adult in good health. Both conserved end residues are part of each CDR3. The order of the fields is J gene, clone size, D gene, V gene, CDR3 DNA, CDR3 protein. A D gene is named only where the DNA matches it firmly. Part of the rows lack a size; the others show once, few, many or a class for expanded clones.

J: TRBJ1-5
size: NA
D: NA
V: TRBV28
DNA: TGTGCCAGCAGTTTATCAAAGCTGCCGCCCCAGCATTTT
CDR3: CASSLSKLPPQHF

J: TRBJ2-7
size: NA
D: NA
V: TRBV12-5
DNA: TGTGCTAGTGCTCCGAGTACCGGGTTATCCTACGAGCAGTACTTC
CDR3: CASAPSTGLSYEQYF

J: TRBJ2-7
size: NA
D: TRBD1
V: TRBV5-1
DNA: TGCGCCAGCAGCTGGGCCGGACAGGGTAGCTCCTACGAGCAGTACTTC
CDR3: CASSWAGQGSSYEQYF

J: TRBJ1-3
size: NA
D: NA
V: TRBV5-1
DNA: TGCGCCAGCAGCCGGGGGGATGCTGGTGACGGAAACACCATATATTTT
CDR3: CASSRGDAGDGNTIYF

J: TRBJ2-3
size: NA
D: TRBD2
V: TRBV28
DNA: TGTGCCAGCAGTTTCTCCGGACTAGCGGATAGCACAGATACGCAGTATTTT
CDR3: CASSFSGLADSTDTQYF

J: TRBJ1-4
size: NA
D: TRBD1
V: TRBV6-1
DNA: TGTGCCAGCAGTGAAGTAGGGAGGGGGCAAGCTAATGAAAAACTGTTTTTT
CDR3: CASSEVGRGQANEKLFF

J: TRBJ1-1
size: NA
D: NA
V: TRBV4-1
DNA: TGCGCCAGCAGCCAACATCAGGGGACTGAAGCTTTCTTT
CDR3: CASSQHQGTEAFF

J: TRBJ2-7
size: NA
D: NA
V: TRBV24-1
DNA: TGTGCCACCAGTGACACGGATAGGGCGAAAGAGCAGTACTTC
CDR3: CATSDTDRAKEQYF

J: TRBJ2-7
size: once
D: NA
V: TRBV6-2/TRBV6-3
DNA: TGTGCCAGCAGCCGCGGGGTGAGGGGAAACGAGCAGTACTTC
CDR3: CASSRGVRGNEQYF

J: TRBJ1-1
size: NA
D: TRBD1
V: TRBV7-8
DNA: TGTGCCAGCAGCCAAAGGGACAGGGCGGGTACTGAAGCTTTCTTT
CDR3: CASSQRDRAGTEAFF

J: TRBJ1-2
size: NA
D: NA
V: TRBV6-5
DNA: TGTGCCAGCAGGACCAACAGGGTTTTCGGCTACACCTTC
CDR3: CASRTNRVFGYTF

J: TRBJ1-5
size: NA
D: TRBD1
V: TRBV3-1/TRBV3-2
DNA: TGTGCCAGCAGCCAAGCAGGGGGGAACCAGCCCCAGCATTTT
CDR3: CASSQAGGNQPQHF

J: TRBJ2-1
size: NA
D: NA
V: TRBV11-2
DNA: TGTGCCAGCAGCTTCCCTCCGGACGGATTCAATGAGCAGTTCTTC
CDR3: CASSFPPDGFNEQFF

J: TRBJ2-7
size: NA
D: TRBD1
V: TRBV28
DNA: TGTGCCAGCAGTAAACCAGGGACAGGGGGCTACGAGCAGTACTTC
CDR3: CASSKPGTGGYEQYF

J: TRBJ1-1
size: NA
D: TRBD1
V: TRBV5-1
DNA: TGCGCCAGCAGCGCACGGACAGGCCCGAACACTGAAGCTTTCTTT
CDR3: CASSARTGPNTEAFF

J: TRBJ2-7
size: NA
D: TRBD2
V: TRBV5-6
DNA: TGTGCCAGCAGCTTGGAGGGCGGGAGGGCCGTCGAGCAGTACTTC
CDR3: CASSLEGGRAVEQYF

J: TRBJ1-2
size: few
D: NA
V: TRBV30
DNA: TGTGCCTGGAGCGACACATGGGGCAGGGGCCATGGCTACACCTTC
CDR3: CAWSDTWGRGHGYTF

J: TRBJ1-1
size: NA
D: TRBD1
V: TRBV5-1
DNA: TGCGCCAGCAGCATCAGCCCCCAGGGGGCTACTGAAGCTTTCTTT
CDR3: CASSISPQGATEAFF

J: TRBJ1-2
size: once
D: NA
V: TRBV12-3/TRBV12-4
DNA: TGTGCCAGCAGTTTAGGGGGCGACTATGGCTACACCTTC
CDR3: CASSLGGDYGYTF

J: TRBJ1-1
size: NA
D: NA
V: TRBV4-1
DNA: TGCGCCAGCAGCCAAGAGATGACGCGCGCTGAAGCTTTCTTT
CDR3: CASSQEMTRAEAFF

J: TRBJ1-2
size: NA
D: TRBD1
V: TRBV5-1
DNA: TGCGCCAGCAGCCCAGGACAGGGTAACGGCTACACCTTC
CDR3: CASSPGQGNGYTF

J: TRBJ1-6
size: NA
D: NA
V: TRBV5-1
DNA: TGCGCCAGCCGTGGACAGCCGGATAATTCACCCCTCCACTTT
CDR3: CASRGQPDNSPLHF

J: TRBJ2-1
size: NA
D: NA
V: TRBV9
DNA: TGTGCCAGCAGCCCCGCCCGGAATGAGCAGTTCTTC
CDR3: CASSPARNEQFF

J: TRBJ2-5
size: NA
D: NA
V: TRBV18
DNA: TGTGCCAGCTCACCAGACTCAGGGGCCCAGTACTTC
CDR3: CASSPDSGAQYF

J: TRBJ2-1
size: NA
D: NA
V: TRBV7-8
DNA: TGTGCCAGCAGCCGGCCGCGAGGTGAGCAGTTCTTC
CDR3: CASSRPRGEQFF

J: TRBJ1-3
size: once
D: NA
V: TRBV9
DNA: TGTGCCAGCAGCGTAGATGGGACGGGAAACACCATATATTTT
CDR3: CASSVDGTGNTIYF

J: TRBJ2-3
size: NA
D: NA
V: TRBV5-1
DNA: TGCGCCAGCAGCCCCCTCACGAGCCCAGATACGCAGTATTTT
CDR3: CASSPLTSPDTQYF

J: TRBJ1-1
size: NA
D: NA
V: TRBV5-6
DNA: TGTGCCAGCAGCCTCCGGCCCGGTGAAGCTTTCTTT
CDR3: CASSLRPGEAFF

J: TRBJ2-5
size: NA
D: NA
V: TRBV9
DNA: TGTGCCAGCAGCGTAGGTCAGGGGGGCCGGGAGACCCAGTACTTC
CDR3: CASSVGQGGRETQYF